Below, one TCR beta chain is given with its context. Antigen unknown. Running of the assay took place at deep level. Sequenced by immunoSEQ multiplex PCR; TCRdb stores in-frame clones only, minus some. The sample lists about 700,000 clones; about 91% were seen once. In the naive CD8 group, cells lacked CD45RO and were positively selected for CCR7, so terminally differentiated effector memory CD45RA+ cells were left out. Participating donors were healthy, HIV-negative adults free of recent acute infections or vaccinations. This entry belongs to a study of shared clonotypes between healthy human individuals. General study findings and limits: A few donors had 5% to 6% of their naive CD4 clonotypes in common. Genetic and exposure-history diversity was limited by the small donor number.

The clonotype comes from a man aged 25-40 years in good health. Sequencing input: naive CD8+ T cells sorted from blood.

CDR3 coding DNA: TGTGCCAGCAGTTCCCCCCGGACAGGGGACACCGGGGAGCTGTTTTTT. Translating it yields CASSSPRTGDTGELFF. This chain links TRBV6-5 with TRBJ2-2, with 9 bases matching TRBD1. This CDR3 contains 16 residues. Trimming removed 4 bases from V and 3 bases from J; junction bases left unmatched: 6. CDR1 and CDR2 from the germline V gene are MNHEY and SVGAGI.